The source of this T cell receptor (beta chain) is a study of cytomegalovirus exposure and HLA in healthy donors. Findings of the study overall: TRBV6-2, TRBV6-3 and some other V segments were excluded as indistinguishable.

Donors in the study were healthy people who gave bone marrow. The PCR employed 60 Vbeta primers together with 13 Jbeta primers. Here immunoSEQ multiplex PCR was the method, and the copy in TCRdb shows in-frame clones only, minus some. This table holds 100,000 to 150,000 clones, 81% found once. The CDR3 contains 16 residues. Looked up from germline, CDR1 is MNHEY and CDR2 is SVGAGI. Germline trimming cut 0 bases from V and 9 bases from J; bases unmatched to any gene: 7. On this clone: Its target is not known.

The J gene is TRBJ1-6, the V gene TRBV6-5; 8 bases align to TRBD1. The sequence came from a woman between 35 and 50 years old in good health and CMV-seronegative. The sample taken for sequencing was PBMCs. For the CDR3, the DNA is TGTGCCAGCAGTTACTCCGCAAATGGACAGGGTTCACCCCTCCACTTT. Translation: CASSYSANGQGSPLHF.